A selection of T cell receptor beta chains follows, all from one sample in a study of blood T cell repertoires in COVID-19. The repertoire was sequenced with immunoSEQ multiplex PCR; TCRdb's copy has only in-frame clones and lacks some. The data show under 65,000 clones, over 70% seen once. The sequenced sample consisted of peripheral blood. The source is a woman in her 70s with acute or convalescent COVID-19. CDR3s include the opening cysteine and the closing phenylalanine or tryptophan. A D gene is named only where the DNA matches it firmly. Clone sizes are given selectively: once, few, many, or a class where the clone is expanded.

DNA,CDR3,J,size,V,D
TGTGCCAGTCTCCGGGACAGATCTGGAAACACCATATATTTT,CASLRDRSGNTIYF,TRBJ1-3,-,TRBV19,TRBD1
TGTGCCAGCAGCTTAGCGGAGCGGGCCCTGTATGGCTACACCTTC,CASSLAERALYGYTF,TRBJ1-2,-,TRBV7-8,-
TGTGCCAGCAGCTCGCTAAGCGGGGTGGTGGGTTTCTTT,CASSSLSGVVGFF,TRBJ1-1,once,TRBV11-2,-
TGTGCCAGCTGGACGGCTTCTAGAGGGCAGCCCCAGCATTTT,CASWTASRGQPQHF,TRBJ1-5,-,TRBV10-3,-
TGCGCCAGCAGGGGGAGGGGTACTACTAACTATGGCTACACCTTC,CASRGRGTTNYGYTF,TRBJ1-2,-,TRBV5-1,-
TGTGCCAGCAGCCACCGGGACAGGGGCTACAATGAGCAGTTCTTC,CASSHRDRGYNEQFF,TRBJ2-1,once,TRBV5-4,TRBD1
TGTGCCAGCTCACCAGGGCAATTCGAGCAGTACTTC,CASSPGQFEQYF,TRBJ2-7,-,TRBV18,-
TGTGCCAGCAAGGAGGGGGCTTACACTGAAGCTTTCTTT,CASKEGAYTEAFF,TRBJ1-1,-,TRBV21-1,-
TGCAGCGTTGAAGATAACAACGATGGCTACACCTTC,CSVEDNNDGYTF,TRBJ1-2,-,TRBV29-1,-
TGTGCCACCCGAGTTGGGACTAAGGGGAATGAGCAGTTCTTC,CATRVGTKGNEQFF,TRBJ2-1,-,TRBV18,TRBD2
TGTGCCAGCAGCCCTAGCGGGGGTTTCTCCTACGAGCAGTACTTC,CASSPSGGFSYEQYF,TRBJ2-7,-,TRBV7-6,TRBD2
TGTGCCAGTAGGGTCTACAGGGGTAATTCACCCCTCCACTTT,CASRVYRGNSPLHF,TRBJ1-6,few,TRBV19,TRBD1
TGTGCCAGCAGCCGGCGCACCGGGACAGGGGACGGGAATGGCTACACCTTC,CASSRRTGTGDGNGYTF,TRBJ1-2,few,TRBV7-9,TRBD1
TGTGCCAGCAGCTTGGCCTCAGATACGCAGTATTTT,CASSLASDTQYF,TRBJ2-3,-,TRBV7-2,-
TGTGCCAGCAGTTCCTCCACCGACCCCAACGACTCGGGTGGAGCTTTCTTT,CASSSSTDPNDSGGAFF,TRBJ1-1,-,TRBV27,-
TGTGCCAGCAGTGACACGGGAGGAGAGAAAAAACTGTTTTTT,CASSDTGGEKKLFF,TRBJ1-4,-,TRBV6-1,-
TGTGCCAGTAGTCTGCCTCTAAATTCACCCCTCCACTTT,CASSLPLNSPLHF,TRBJ1-6,once,TRBV19,-
TGTGCCAGCACTCGGGGGGGCGACGAGACCCAGTACTTC,CASTRGGDETQYF,TRBJ2-5,-,TRBV9,TRBD2
TGTGCCAGCAGCCACGGAGATACAAATTACAATGAGCAGTTCTTC,CASSHGDTNYNEQFF,TRBJ2-1,-,TRBV3-1/TRBV3-2,-
TGTGCCAGCAGCGTACAGGGGGCGCTTGGAAACACCATATATTTT,CASSVQGALGNTIYF,TRBJ1-3,-,TRBV9,TRBD1
TGTGCCAGCAGCGTCAGACTCGTGGGCACTGAAGCTTTCTTT,CASSVRLVGTEAFF,TRBJ1-1,-,TRBV5-6,-
TGCGCCAGCAGCTTAGGGGGGACAGTCGGTTCACCCCTCCACTTT,CASSLGGTVGSPLHF,TRBJ1-6,-,TRBV5-1,TRBD1
TGTGCCAGCAGTTTCCAATCGAGAGGTTACACCTTC,CASSFQSRGYTF,TRBJ1-2,once,TRBV6-6,-
TGTGCCAGCAGCCAGATCAACGGGGGGAACACAGATACGCAGTATTTT,CASSQINGGNTDTQYF,TRBJ2-3,once,TRBV7-3,TRBD2
TGTGCCATCAGTGCTAGCCAGGCGCAGTATTTT,CAISASQAQYF,TRBJ2-3,once,TRBV10-3,-
TGCGCCAGCAGCCCCCGGGAGGGCGAGGGAGGCTCCTATAATTCACCCCTCCACTTT,CASSPREGEGGSYNSPLHF,TRBJ1-6,-,TRBV4-1,-
TGTGCCAGCACCCCGACAGGGATGGCTGAAGCTTTCTTT,CASTPTGMAEAFF,TRBJ1-1,once,TRBV6-5,TRBD1
TGCGCCAGCAGCCCCGATTCCGCACAGGGGATACATGGCTACACCTTC,CASSPDSAQGIHGYTF,TRBJ1-2,-,TRBV5-1,TRBD1